The entry below describes one T cell receptor (beta chain). The trim removed 3 bases at V and 0 bases at J, leaving 2 bases unmatched. Per the germline V gene, CDR1 is KGHSH and CDR2 is LQKENI. There are 15 residues in the CDR3. Source study methods: For nucleated cells, counts were estimated from reference gene primer amplification. TCRdb keeps only in-frame clones here, not all; method: immunoSEQ multiplex PCR. Clone size and V and J calls were adopted from that table, with D and trimming inferred from the DNA. Of about 32,000 clones in the sample, around 83% were seen once. This entry comes from a study of blood T cell repertoires in COVID-19. Overall study: There were acute and convalescent COVID-19 samples, and they came from the United States, Italy and Spain. T cells, B-cell-depleted T cells, or PBMCs supplied cDNA or gDNA.

The V and J genes are TRBV18 and TRBJ1-3; 7 nucleotides agree with TRBD1. The receptor comes from a man aged 55-75 years with active or convalescent COVID-19. The sample comprised peripheral blood. CDR3 protein: CASSPRDSSGNTIYF. The CDR3 DNA follows: TGTGCCAGCTCACCCCGGGACAGCTCTGGAAACACCATATATTTT.